This TCR beta chain was retrieved from a study of vaccination and CD4 T cells after COVID-19. Study-wide background: Convalescent donors were composed of six males and four females, of whom two were Hispanic. Cells were stimulated with overlapping spike peptides from SARS-CoV-2, HCoV-NL63, HCoV-OC43 and HCoV-229E.

Cultured CD4+ T cell DNA was sequenced using the Oncomine TCR Beta short-read assay. TCRdb itself ran the PCR reads through MiXCR, one entry per CDR3 protein. In the table there are about 18,000 distinct CDR3 sequences, 25% to 30% of which are singletons. Treatment of the sample: roughly ten-day PBMC culture with coronavirus spike peptide pools or control peptides (ViraFEST assay). Peptide-pool expansion of antigen-specific T cells preceded TCR sequencing in ViraFEST. On this clonotype itself: The antigen is undetermined.

V shed 6 bases and J shed 9 bases, with 15 bases lying between them. The CDR3 contains 13 residues. Germline CDR1 is SGHTA and CDR2 is FQGTGA. This sequence was found in a human donor with COVID-19. The rearrangement uses TRBV7-3 and TRBJ2-1, with unresolved D. The material sequenced was cultured CD4+ T cells from blood. This chain's CDR3 is CASSPDAAGEQFF. The CDR3, as DNA: TGTGCCAGCAGTCCTGATGCGGCCGGTGAGCAGTTCTTC.